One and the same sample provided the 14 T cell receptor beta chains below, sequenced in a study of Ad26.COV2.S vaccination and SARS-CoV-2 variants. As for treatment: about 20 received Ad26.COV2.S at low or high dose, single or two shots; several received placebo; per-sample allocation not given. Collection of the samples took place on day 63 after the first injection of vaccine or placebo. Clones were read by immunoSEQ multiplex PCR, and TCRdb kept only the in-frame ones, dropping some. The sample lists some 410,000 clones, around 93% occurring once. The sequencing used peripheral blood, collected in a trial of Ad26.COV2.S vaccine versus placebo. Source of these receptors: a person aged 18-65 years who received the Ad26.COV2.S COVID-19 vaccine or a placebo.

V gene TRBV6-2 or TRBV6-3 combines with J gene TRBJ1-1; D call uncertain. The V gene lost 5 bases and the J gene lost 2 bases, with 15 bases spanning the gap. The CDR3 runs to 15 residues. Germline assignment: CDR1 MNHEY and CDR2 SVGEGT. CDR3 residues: CASSNLGMRNTEAFF. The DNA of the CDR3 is TGTGCCAGCAGTAACTTAGGGATGAGAAACACTGAAGCTTTCTTT.

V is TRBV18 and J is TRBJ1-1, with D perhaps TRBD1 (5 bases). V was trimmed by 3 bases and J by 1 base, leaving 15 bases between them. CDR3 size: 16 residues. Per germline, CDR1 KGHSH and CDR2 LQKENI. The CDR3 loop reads CASSPTQGQGNTEAFF. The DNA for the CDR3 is TGTGCCAGCTCACCGACGCAAGGTCAGGGGAACACTGAAGCTTTCTTT.

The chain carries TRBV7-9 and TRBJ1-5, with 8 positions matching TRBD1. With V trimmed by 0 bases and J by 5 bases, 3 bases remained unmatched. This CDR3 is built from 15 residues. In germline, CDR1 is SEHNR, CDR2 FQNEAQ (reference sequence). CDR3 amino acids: CASSLAQGGHQPQHF. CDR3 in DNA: TGTGCCAGCAGCTTAGCACAGGGGGGTCATCAGCCCCAGCATTTT.

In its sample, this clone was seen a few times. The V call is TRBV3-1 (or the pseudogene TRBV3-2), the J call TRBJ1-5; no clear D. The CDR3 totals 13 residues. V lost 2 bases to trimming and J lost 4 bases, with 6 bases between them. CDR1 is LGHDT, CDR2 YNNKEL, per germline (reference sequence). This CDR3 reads CASSQHGNQPQHF. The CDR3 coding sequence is TGTGCCAGCAGCCAACACGGGAATCAGCCCCAGCATTTT.

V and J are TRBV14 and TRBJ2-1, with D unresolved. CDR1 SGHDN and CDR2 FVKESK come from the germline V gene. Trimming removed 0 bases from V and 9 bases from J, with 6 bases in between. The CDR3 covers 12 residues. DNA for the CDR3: TGTGCCAGCAGCCAAGACTTGAGTGAGCAGTTCTTC. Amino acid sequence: CASSQDLSEQFF.

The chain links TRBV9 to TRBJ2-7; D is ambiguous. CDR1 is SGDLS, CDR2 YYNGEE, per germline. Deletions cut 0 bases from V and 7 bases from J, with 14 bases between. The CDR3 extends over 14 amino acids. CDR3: CASSVGPTIDEQYF. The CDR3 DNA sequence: TGTGCCAGCAGCGTAGGGCCGACGATAGATGAGCAGTACTTC.

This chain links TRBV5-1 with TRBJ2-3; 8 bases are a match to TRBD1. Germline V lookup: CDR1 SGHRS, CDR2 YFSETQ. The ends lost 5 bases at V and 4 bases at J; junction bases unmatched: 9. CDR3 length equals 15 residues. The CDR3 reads CASRDGQGEADTQYF. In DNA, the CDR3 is TGCGCCAGCAGGGACGGACAGGGAGAGGCAGATACGCAGTATTTT.

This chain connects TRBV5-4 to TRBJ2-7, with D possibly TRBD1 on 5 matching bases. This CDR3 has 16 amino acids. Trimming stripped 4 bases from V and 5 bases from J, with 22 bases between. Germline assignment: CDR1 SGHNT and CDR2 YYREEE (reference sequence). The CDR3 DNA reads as TGTGCCAGCAGCGGACCTGGGGCCTCTAGAAAAAACGAGCAGTACTTC. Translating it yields CASSGPGASRKNEQYF.

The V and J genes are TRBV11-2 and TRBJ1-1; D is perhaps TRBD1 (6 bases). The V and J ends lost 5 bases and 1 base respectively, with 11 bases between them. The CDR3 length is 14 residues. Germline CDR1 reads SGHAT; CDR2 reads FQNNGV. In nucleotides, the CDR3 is TGTGCCAGCAGCCCCAGACAGGCGAACACTGAAGCTTTCTTT. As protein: CASSPRQANTEAFF.

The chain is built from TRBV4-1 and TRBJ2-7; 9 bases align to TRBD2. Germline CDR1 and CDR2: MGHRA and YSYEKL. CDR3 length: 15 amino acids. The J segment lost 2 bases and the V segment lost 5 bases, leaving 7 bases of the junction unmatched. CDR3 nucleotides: TGCGCCAGCAGCGAATTAGCGGGGGTGGCCTACGAGCAGTACTTC. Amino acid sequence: CASSELAGVAYEQYF.

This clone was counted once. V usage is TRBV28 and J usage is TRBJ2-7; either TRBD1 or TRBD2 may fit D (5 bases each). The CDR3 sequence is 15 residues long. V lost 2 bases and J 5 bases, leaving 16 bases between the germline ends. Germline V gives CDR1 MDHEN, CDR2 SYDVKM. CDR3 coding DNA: TGTGCCAGCAGTTTAGTCCGGGACGGGGTCCACGAGCAGTACTTC. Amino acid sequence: CASSLVRDGVHEQYF. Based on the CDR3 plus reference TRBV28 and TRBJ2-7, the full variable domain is DVKVTQSSRYLVKRTGEKVFLECVQDMDHENMFWYRQDPGLGLRLIYFSYDVKMKEKGDIPEGYSVSREKKERFSLILESASTNQTSMYLCASSLVRDGVHEQYFGPGTRLTVT.

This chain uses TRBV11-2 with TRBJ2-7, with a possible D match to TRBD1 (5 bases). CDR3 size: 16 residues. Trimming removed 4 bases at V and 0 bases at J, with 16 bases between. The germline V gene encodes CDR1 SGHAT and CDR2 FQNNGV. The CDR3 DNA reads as TGTGCCAGCAGCTCTACTGTGAGTAGGGGCTCCTACGAGCAGTACTTC. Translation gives CASSSTVSRGSYEQYF.

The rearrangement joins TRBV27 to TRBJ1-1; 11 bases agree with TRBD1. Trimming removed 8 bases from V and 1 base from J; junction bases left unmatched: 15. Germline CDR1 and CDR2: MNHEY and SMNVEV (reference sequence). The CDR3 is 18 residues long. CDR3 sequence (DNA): TGTGCCAGCCAGCCCCGCGGGACAGGGGGGCACCGGAACACTGAAGCTTTCTTT. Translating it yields CASQPRGTGGHRNTEAFF.

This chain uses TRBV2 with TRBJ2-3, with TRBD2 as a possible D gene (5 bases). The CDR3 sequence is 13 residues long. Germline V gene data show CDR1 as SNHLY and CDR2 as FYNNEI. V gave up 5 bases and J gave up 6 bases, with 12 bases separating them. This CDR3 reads CASSLIQRDTQYF. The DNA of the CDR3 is TGTGCCAGCAGTTTAATCCAGCGGGATACGCAGTATTTT.